The 18 T cell receptor beta chains below all came from one sample that was sequenced in a study of cytomegalovirus exposure and HLA in healthy donors. Data came from immunoSEQ multiplex PCR; TCRdb stores just in-frame clones and leaves some out. The sample shows under 200,000 clones, 80% to 85% of them seen only once. The specimen was PBMCs. These TCRs come from a young woman in good health and CMV-seronegative.

The chain joins TRBV28 to TRBJ2-5; a weak D match, TRBD1 (6 bases). This CDR3 is 14 amino acids long. V shed 6 bases and J shed 0 bases, with 11 bases lying between them. Germline CDR1 reads MDHEN; CDR2 reads SYDVKM. The CDR3 DNA is TGTGCCAGCAGCCACGGGACAAACCAAGAGACCCAGTACTTC. This encodes CASSHGTNQETQYF.

V usage is TRBV5-1 and J usage is TRBJ1-3, with D perhaps TRBD1 (5 bases). This CDR3 is built from 16 residues. The ends were cut back, 4 bases at V and 0 bases at J, with 14 bases in the middle. Germline V CDR1 and CDR2: SGHRS, YFSETQ. Here the CDR3 reads CASSLQTEFSGNTIYF. CDR3 sequence (DNA): TGCGCCAGCAGCCTACAGACAGAATTCTCTGGAAACACCATATATTTT. The entire variable domain, with the rest obtained from reference TRBV5-1 and TRBJ1-3, is as follows: KAGVTQTPRYLIKTRGQQVTLSCSPISGHRSVSWYQQTPGQGLQFLFEYFSETQRNKGNFPGRFSGRQFSNSRSEMNVSTLELGDSALYLCASSLQTEFSGNTIYFGEGSWLTVV.

V usage is TRBV4-1 and J usage is TRBJ1-1; D may be TRBD1 (5 bases). Between the trimmed V and J ends, which lost 3 bases and 0 bases, there was a span of 11 bases. The CDR3 runs 15 residues. CDR1 and CDR2 from the germline V gene are MGHRA and YSYEKL. This chain's CDR3 is CASSQQTAMNTEAFF. CDR3 nucleotide sequence: TGCGCCAGCAGCCAGCAGACAGCCATGAACACTGAAGCTTTCTTT.

The chain combines TRBV11-2 with TRBJ1-5; D is undetermined. The CDR3 totals 14 residues. Trimming removed 1 base at V and 1 base at J, with 5 bases between. Germline V gives CDR1 SGHAT, CDR2 FQNNGV. CDR3 region: CASSLAQSNQPQHF. In DNA form, the CDR3 reads TGTGCCAGCAGCTTAGCACAGAGCAATCAGCCCCAGCATTTT.

The chain is built from TRBV7-9 and TRBJ2-7; 8 bases agree with TRBD1. This CDR3 is built from 15 residues. The V gene end was trimmed by 5 bases and the J gene end by 2 bases; junction bases not matched to a gene: 8. Germline V gene data show CDR1 as SEHNR and CDR2 as FQNEAQ (reference sequence). The CDR3 region has the DNA TGTGCCAGCAGCCACCGACAGGGGCTAACCTACGAGCAGTACTTC. Translated, it gives CASSHRQGLTYEQYF.

The chain joins TRBV28 to TRBJ1-2, with TRBD1 identical over 7 bases. The V and J ends lost 6 bases and 4 bases, in that order; junction bases with no gene match: 5. The germline V gene has CDR1 MDHEN and CDR2 SYDVKM. There are 13 residues in the CDR3. The CDR3 sequence: CASRTGTAYGYTF. CDR3 sequence (DNA): TGTGCCAGCAGGACCGGGACAGCCTATGGCTACACCTTC.

The gene calls are TRBV2 and TRBJ1-2, with TRBD1 matching 10 bases. Trimming at V came to 5 bases and at J to 7 bases, leaving 16 bases not matched to a gene. Germline V lookup: CDR1 SNHLY, CDR2 FYNNEI. This CDR3 is built from 17 residues. For the CDR3, the DNA is TGTGCCAGCAGTAAAGAATCGGGACAGGGGTCGTTGGGTGGCTACACCTTC. Translating it yields CASSKESGQGSLGGYTF.

The CDR3 sequence is CAISESEPAYEQYF. Here the CDR3 DNA reads TGTGCCATCAGTGAGTCTGAACCGGCCTACGAGCAGTACTTC. V usage is TRBV10-3 and J usage is TRBJ2-7; D is ambiguous. The CDR3 sequence is 14 residues long. V lost 0 bases and J lost 2, with 8 bases in between. The germline V gene encodes CDR1 ENHRY and CDR2 SYGVKD.

The V and J genes are TRBV6-5 and TRBJ1-6; 7 positions agree with TRBD1. The J segment lost 1 base and the V segment lost 6 bases, leaving 3 bases of the junction unmatched. There are 15 residues in the CDR3. From germline, CDR1 is MNHEY and CDR2 SVGAGI. CDR3 sequence (DNA): TGTGCCAGCAGGCAGGACAGGTCCTATAATTCACCCCTCCACTTT. This sequence encodes CASRQDRSYNSPLHF.

The chain recombines TRBV27 with TRBJ2-5; TRBD1 is a possible D gene (5 bases). Germline V CDR1 and CDR2: MNHEY, SMNVEV (reference sequence). This CDR3 region has 14 residues. V lost 4 bases and J lost 5, with 14 bases in between. Written as DNA, the CDR3 is TGTGCCAGCAGTTCCTCGTTGGGGCCTGAGACCCAGTACTTC. Residues: CASSSSLGPETQYF.

The gene calls are TRBV29-1 and TRBJ1-1; 8 positions agree with TRBD1. The V and J ends lost 5 bases and 0 bases, in that order; junction bases with no gene match: 17. The CDR3 is made up of 18 amino acids. Germline V gives CDR1 SQVTM, CDR2 ANQGSEA. The CDR3 DNA follows: TGCAGCGTTCGCAGGGGGCAGGACCCCCGTAGGATGAACACTGAAGCTTTCTTT. Translating it yields CSVRRGQDPRRMNTEAFF.

This chain uses TRBV5-6 with TRBJ2-2; no definite D call. The CDR3 totals 11 residues. V dropped 2 bases and J dropped 8 bases, with 4 bases sitting between them. The germline CDR1 and CDR2 sequences are SGHDT and YYEEEE. Here the CDR3 DNA reads TGTGCCAGCAGCTTTCGGGGGGAGCTGTTTTTT. Its protein product is CASSFRGELFF.

The chain couples TRBV2 to TRBJ2-7; D possibly corresponds to TRBD1 (6 bases). Trimming pared 6 bases from V and 4 bases from J, leaving 7 bases between. This CDR3 spans 11 amino acids. Germline V gene sequence: CDR1 SNHLY, CDR2 FYNNEI. The CDR3 loop reads CASRDSYEQYF. The CDR3 DNA is TGTGCCAGCAGGGACAGTTACGAGCAGTACTTC.

The chain has TRBV27 and TRBJ1-5, with D possibly TRBD1 on 5 matching bases. The CDR3 covers 14 residues. CDR1 is MNHEY, CDR2 SMNVEV, per germline (reference sequence). Trimming took off 6 bases at V and 6 bases at J, with 15 bases between the two ends. CDR3 sequence (DNA): TGTGCCAGCAGCGGGGGGGGGATTACTCAGCCCCAGCATTTT. It yields the protein CASSGGGITQPQHF.

In its sample, this clone was seen once. J is TRBJ2-7 and V is TRBV4-1, with 7 bases lining up with TRBD2. The V segment lost 4 bases and the J segment 1 base; nucleotides outside the gene matches: 4. This CDR3 contains 14 residues. Germline values: CDR1 MGHRA, CDR2 YSYEKL. The CDR3 region has the DNA TGCGCCAGCAGCCCGCGGGGGATTTCCTACGAGCAGTACTTC. The encoded protein is CASSPRGISYEQYF.

The rearrangement uses TRBV5-6 and TRBJ2-7; D not resolved. The germline V and J ends were trimmed by 0 bases and 4 bases, with 14 bases remaining between them. CDR1 and CDR2 (germline): SGHDT, YYEEEE. The length of the CDR3 is 15 residues. Written as DNA, the CDR3 is TGTGCCAGCAGCTTGGAACAGTCCGTAGGATACGAGCAGTACTTC. This translates into CASSLEQSVGYEQYF.

The chain carries TRBV18 and TRBJ1-3; a weak D match, TRBD1 (6 bases). Germline-derived CDR1 and CDR2 are KGHSH and LQKENI. The CDR3 is made up of 15 amino acids. V lost 3 bases, J lost 1 base, and 10 bases lay in between. The CDR3 is CASSPGTSSGNTIYF. The CDR3 DNA reads as TGTGCCAGCTCACCCGGGACATCGTCTGGAAACACCATATATTTT.

This clone was detected many times. This chain joins TRBV2 and TRBJ1-1; tentative D call: TRBD1 (6 bases). This CDR3 comprises 12 residues. Trimming removed 6 bases from V and 7 bases from J, with 12 bases in between. CDR1 is SNHLY and CDR2 is FYNNEI in the germline V gene. Here the CDR3 reads CASSLLDSEAFF. In nucleotides, the CDR3 is TGTGCCAGCAGCCTTTTGGACAGTGAAGCTTTCTTT.